This T cell receptor beta chain emerged from a study of blood T cells in healthy people across ages. A second roughly 6 to 11 cycle PCR used barcoded and J-beta primers. TCRdb recomputed calls from the 5' RACE reads with MiXCR, one row per CDR3 protein. The sample has approximately 900,000 distinct CDR3 sequences; roughly 50% are singletons. From germline, CDR1 is MNHEY and CDR2 SMNVEV (reference sequence). V lost 6 bases and J lost 1, with 10 bases in between. The CDR3 length is 14 residues. This clonotype has at least ten counts. Sequencing was done on a sample of blood. The V and J genes are TRBV27 and TRBJ2-1; tentatively, D is TRBD1 (6 bases). This receptor was identified in a man aged 25-40 years in good health. CDR3 in amino acids: CASSLQGSYNEQFF. The CDR3 DNA reads TGTGCCAGCAGCTTACAGGGTTCCTACAATGAGCAGTTCTTC.